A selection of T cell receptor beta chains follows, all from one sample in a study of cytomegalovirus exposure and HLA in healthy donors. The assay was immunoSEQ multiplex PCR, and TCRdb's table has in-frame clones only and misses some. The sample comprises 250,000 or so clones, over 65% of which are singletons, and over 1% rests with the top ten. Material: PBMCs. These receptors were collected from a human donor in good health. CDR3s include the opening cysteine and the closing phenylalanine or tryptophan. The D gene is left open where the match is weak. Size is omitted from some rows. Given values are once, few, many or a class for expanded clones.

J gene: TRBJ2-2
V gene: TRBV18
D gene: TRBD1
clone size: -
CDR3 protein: CASSSGTGNTGELFF
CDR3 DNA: TGTGCCAGCTCGTCCGGGACAGGCAACACCGGGGAGCTGTTTTTT

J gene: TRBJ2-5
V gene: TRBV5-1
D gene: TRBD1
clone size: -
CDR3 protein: CASSGFRSGGSSPETQYF
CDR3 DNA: TGCGCCAGCAGCGGATTCCGGTCAGGGGGTAGTTCCCCAGAGACCCAGTACTTC

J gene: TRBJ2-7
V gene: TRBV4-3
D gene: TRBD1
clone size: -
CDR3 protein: CASSQDLGTGDYEQYF
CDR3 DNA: TGCGCCAGCAGCCAAGATCTTGGGACAGGGGACTACGAGCAGTACTTC

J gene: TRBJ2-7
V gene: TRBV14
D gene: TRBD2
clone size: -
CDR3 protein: CASSQGAGGPSYEQYF
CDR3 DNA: TGTGCCAGCAGCCAAGGAGCGGGAGGGCCCTCCTACGAGCAGTACTTC

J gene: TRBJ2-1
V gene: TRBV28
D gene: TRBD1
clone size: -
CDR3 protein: CASNLDRGSYNEQFF
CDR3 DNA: TGTGCCAGCAACTTGGACAGGGGGTCCTACAATGAGCAGTTCTTC

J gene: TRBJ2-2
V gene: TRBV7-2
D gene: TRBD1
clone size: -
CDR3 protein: CASSPLQGAATGELFF
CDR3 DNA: TGTGCCAGCAGCCCACTGCAGGGGGCCGCCACCGGGGAGCTGTTTTTT

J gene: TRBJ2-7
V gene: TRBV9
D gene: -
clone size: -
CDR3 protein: CASSVSQGYEQYF
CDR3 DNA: TGTGCCAGCAGCGTGTCCCAGGGTTACGAGCAGTACTTC

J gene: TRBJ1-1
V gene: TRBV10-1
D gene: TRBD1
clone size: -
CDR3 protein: CASRGDRENTEAFF
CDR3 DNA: TGCGCCAGCAGGGGGGACAGGGAGAACACTGAAGCTTTCTTT

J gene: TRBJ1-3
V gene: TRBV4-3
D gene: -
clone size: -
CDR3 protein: CASSQETVSYVGNTIYF
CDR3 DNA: TGCGCCAGCAGCCAAGAGACAGTGAGCTACGTCGGAAACACCATATATTTT

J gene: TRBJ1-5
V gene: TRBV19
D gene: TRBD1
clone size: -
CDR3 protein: CASTPRDRRGPNQPQHF
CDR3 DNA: TGTGCCAGTACACCTAGAGATAGGAGGGGGCCCAATCAGCCCCAGCATTTT

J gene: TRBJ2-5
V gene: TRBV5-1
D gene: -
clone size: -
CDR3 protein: CASSLGGTRETQYF
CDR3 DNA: TGCGCCAGCAGCTTGGGGGGGACTCGGGAGACCCAGTACTTC

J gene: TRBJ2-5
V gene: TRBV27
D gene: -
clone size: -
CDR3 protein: CASRGGTSGRRETQYF
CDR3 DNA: TGTGCCAGCAGAGGGGGCACTAGCGGCCGTAGAGAGACCCAGTACTTC

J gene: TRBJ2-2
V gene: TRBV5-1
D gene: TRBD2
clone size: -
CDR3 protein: CASSLQAGGNTGELFF
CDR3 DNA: TGCGCCAGCAGCTTGCAAGCGGGAGGGAACACCGGGGAGCTGTTTTTT

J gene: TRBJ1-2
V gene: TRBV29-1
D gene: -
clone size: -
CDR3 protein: CSHRVTDGYTF
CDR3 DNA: TGCAGCCACAGGGTAACGGATGGCTACACCTTC

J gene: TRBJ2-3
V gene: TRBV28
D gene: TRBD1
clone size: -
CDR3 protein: CASSYSPTGGNADTQYF
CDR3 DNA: TGTGCCAGCAGTTATAGTCCGACAGGGGGGAATGCAGATACGCAGTATTTT

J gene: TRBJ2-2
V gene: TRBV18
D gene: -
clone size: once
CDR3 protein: CASSQGTGELFF
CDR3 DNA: TGTGCCAGCTCACAGGGGACCGGGGAGCTGTTTTTT

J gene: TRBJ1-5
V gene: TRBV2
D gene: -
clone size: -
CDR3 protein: CASRTLQGNQPQHF
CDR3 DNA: TGTGCCAGCAGGACGCTGCAGGGAAATCAGCCCCAGCATTTT

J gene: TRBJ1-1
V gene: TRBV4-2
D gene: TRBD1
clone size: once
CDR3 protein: CASSQDDRGNTEAFF
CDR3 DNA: TGTGCCAGCAGCCAAGACGACAGGGGGAACACTGAAGCTTTCTTT

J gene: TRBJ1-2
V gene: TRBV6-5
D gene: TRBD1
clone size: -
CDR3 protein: CASSYSPTGGRGYTF
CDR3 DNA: TGTGCCAGCAGTTACTCGCCGACAGGGGGCCGAGGCTACACCTTC

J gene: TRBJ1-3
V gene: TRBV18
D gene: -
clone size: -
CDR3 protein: CASSPQHHRGNTIYF
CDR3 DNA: TGTGCCAGCTCACCACAGCACCACCGTGGAAACACCATATATTTT

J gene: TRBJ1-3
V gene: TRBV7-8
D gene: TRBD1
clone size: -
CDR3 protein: CASSHTGDGNTIYF
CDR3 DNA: TGTGCCAGCAGCCACACAGGGGATGGAAACACCATATATTTT

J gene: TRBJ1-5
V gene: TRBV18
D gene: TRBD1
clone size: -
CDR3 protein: CASSPSATGGGQPQHF
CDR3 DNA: TGTGCCAGCTCACCCTCCGCGACAGGGGGCGGCCAGCCCCAGCATTTT

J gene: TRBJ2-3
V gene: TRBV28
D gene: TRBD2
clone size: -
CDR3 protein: CASSYGTSGSTDTQYF
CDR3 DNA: TGTGCCAGCAGCTATGGGACTAGCGGAAGCACAGATACGCAGTATTTT

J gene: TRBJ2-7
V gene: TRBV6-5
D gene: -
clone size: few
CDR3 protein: CASSGDDSSYEQYF
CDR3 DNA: TGTGCCAGCAGTGGAGATGACAGTTCCTACGAGCAGTACTTC

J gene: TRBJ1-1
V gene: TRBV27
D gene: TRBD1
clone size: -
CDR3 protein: CASSVQGQRNTEAFF
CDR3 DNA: TGTGCCAGCAGTGTGCAGGGACAGAGGAACACTGAAGCTTTCTTT

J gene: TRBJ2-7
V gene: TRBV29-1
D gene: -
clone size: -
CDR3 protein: CSAGGQGGREQYF
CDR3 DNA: TGCAGCGCCGGAGGCCAGGGGGGTAGGGAGCAGTACTTC